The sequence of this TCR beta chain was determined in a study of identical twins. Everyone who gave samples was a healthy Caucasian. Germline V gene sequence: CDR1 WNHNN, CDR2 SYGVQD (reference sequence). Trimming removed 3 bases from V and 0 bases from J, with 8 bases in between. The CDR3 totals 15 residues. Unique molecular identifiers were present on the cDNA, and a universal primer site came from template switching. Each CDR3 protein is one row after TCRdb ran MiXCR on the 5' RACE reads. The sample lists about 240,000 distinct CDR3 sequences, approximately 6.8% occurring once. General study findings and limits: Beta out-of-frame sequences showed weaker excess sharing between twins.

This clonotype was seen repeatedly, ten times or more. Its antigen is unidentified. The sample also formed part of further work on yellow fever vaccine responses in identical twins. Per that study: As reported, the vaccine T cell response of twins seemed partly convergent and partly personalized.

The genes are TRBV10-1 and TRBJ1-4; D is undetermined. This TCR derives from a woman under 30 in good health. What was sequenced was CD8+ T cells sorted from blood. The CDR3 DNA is TGCGCCAGCAGTGACGACGGTGCAACTAATGAAAAACTGTTTTTT. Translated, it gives CASSDDGATNEKLFF.